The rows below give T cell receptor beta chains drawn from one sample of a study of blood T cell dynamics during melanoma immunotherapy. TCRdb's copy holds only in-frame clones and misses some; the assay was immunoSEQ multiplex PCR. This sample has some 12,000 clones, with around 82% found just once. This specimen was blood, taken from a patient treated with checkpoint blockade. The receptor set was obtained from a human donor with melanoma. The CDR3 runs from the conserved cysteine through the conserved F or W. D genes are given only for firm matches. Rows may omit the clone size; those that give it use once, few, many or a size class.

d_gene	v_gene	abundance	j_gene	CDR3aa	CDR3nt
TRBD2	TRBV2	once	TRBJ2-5	CASSPGLAGDQETQYF	TGTGCCAGCAGTCCGGGACTAGCGGGGGACCAAGAGACCCAGTACTTC
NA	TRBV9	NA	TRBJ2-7	CASSVTDRLGTYEQYF	TGTGCCAGCAGCGTAACCGACAGGTTAGGTACCTACGAGCAGTACTTC
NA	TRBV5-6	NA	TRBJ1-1	CASSSPVNTEAFF	TGTGCCAGCAGCTCACCGGTGAACACTGAAGCTTTCTTT
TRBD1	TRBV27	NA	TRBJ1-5	CASSPRTGHYSNQPQHF	TGTGCCAGCAGCCCCCGGACAGGACATTATAGCAATCAGCCCCAGCATTTT
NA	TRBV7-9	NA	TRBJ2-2	CASSLLQGGTGELFF	TGTGCCAGCAGCTTACTACAGGGTGGGACCGGGGAGCTGTTTTTT
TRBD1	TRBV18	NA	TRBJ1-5	CASSPNRGAEQPQHF	TGTGCCAGCTCACCAAACAGGGGAGCGGAACAGCCCCAGCATTTT
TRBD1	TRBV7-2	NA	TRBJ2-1	CVSSIDRGWGNEQFF	TGTGTCAGCAGCATCGACAGGGGTTGGGGCAATGAGCAGTTCTTC
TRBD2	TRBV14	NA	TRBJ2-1	CASSLTSGGYNEQFF	TGTGCCAGCAGCCTGACTAGCGGGGGGTACAATGAGCAGTTCTTC
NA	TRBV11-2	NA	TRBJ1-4	CASSSQRNEKLFF	TGTGCCAGCAGCTCGCAGCGGAATGAAAAACTGTTTTTT
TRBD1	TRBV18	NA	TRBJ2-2	CASSLGQGNTGELFF	TGTGCCAGCTCTCTCGGACAGGGGAACACCGGGGAGCTGTTTTTT
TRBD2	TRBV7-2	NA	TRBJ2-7	CASSAGLAREQYF	TGTGCCAGCAGCGCGGGACTAGCGCGAGAGCAGTACTTC
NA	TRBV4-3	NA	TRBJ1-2	CASSHPGDFYTF	TGCGCCAGCAGCCATCCTGGGGATTTCTACACCTTC
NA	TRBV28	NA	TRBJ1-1	CASSTGTLNTEAFF	TGTGCCAGCAGTACCGGGACACTAAACACTGAAGCTTTCTTT
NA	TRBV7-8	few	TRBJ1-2	CASSLSVGVGYTF	TGTGCCAGCAGCTTAAGCGTAGGGGTCGGCTACACCTTC
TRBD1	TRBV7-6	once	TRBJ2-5	CASSSGQDQETQYF	TGTGCCAGCAGCTCGGGACAGGACCAAGAGACCCAGTACTTC
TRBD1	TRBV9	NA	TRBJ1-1	CASSEGTGANTEAFF	TGTGCCAGCAGCGAGGGGACAGGGGCGAACACTGAAGCTTTCTTT
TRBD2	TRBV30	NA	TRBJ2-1	CAWSASQAGGPKNEQFF	TGTGCCTGGAGTGCTTCCCAAGCGGGGGGGCCAAAAAATGAGCAGTTCTTC
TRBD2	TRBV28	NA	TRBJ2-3	CASSPLAGGANTQYF	TGTGCCAGCAGTCCCCTGGCCGGGGGGGCGAATACGCAGTATTTT
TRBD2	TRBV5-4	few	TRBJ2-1	CASSLVAGPYNEQFF	TGTGCCAGCAGCTTGGTAGCGGGGCCTTACAATGAGCAGTTCTTC
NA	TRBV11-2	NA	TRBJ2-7	CASSLGRGYEQYF	TGTGCCAGCAGCTTAGGCAGGGGCTACGAGCAGTACTTC